The clone carrying this T cell receptor beta chain was seen more than once but under ten times. Its antigen is not identified. A UMI-containing oligonucleotide was joined by 3' ligation to the TCR cDNA template. Adult healthy volunteers gave 2.5 ml peripheral blood for whole-blood RNA. This CDR3 region has 17 residues. V dropped 5 bases and J dropped 7; count of bases not matched to a gene: 17. Germline assignment: CDR1 SGHTA and CDR2 FQGNSA. Amplification of ligated cDNA took four PCR rounds with SP2 and nested alpha and beta constant primers. In TCRdb, the 5' RACE reads were re-called with MiXCR into one record per CDR3 protein. The sample lists roughly 60,000 distinct CDR3 sequences; 7% to 8.5% were seen once. This entry belongs to a study of naive and memory T cell subsets. Study conclusions and caveats: Potentially, T cell activation and differentiation skew this RNA-based measurement.

This chain links TRBV7-2 with TRBJ2-7; 10 nucleotides agree with TRBD2. This clonotype was obtained from a male donor in good health. CDR3 DNA: TGTGCCAGCAGCCCTTCCGTAGCGGGGGGAGTTTCAGGGGAGCAGTACTTC. This translates into CASSPSVAGGVSGEQYF.